This TCR beta chain was identified in a study of blood T cell repertoires in COVID-19. Details on this clone: A junction end diverges from the germline sequence, so it may reflect a read error.

Assay: immunoSEQ multiplex PCR; the TCRdb copy retains only in-frame clones and omits some. The table shows tens of thousands of clones, with about 79% occurring only once. The CDR3 covers 14 residues. Germline-derived CDR1 and CDR2 are SEHNR and FQNEAQ (reference sequence). The chain recombines TRBV7-9 with TRBJ1-1, with unresolved D. The clonotype was recovered from a woman aged 55 to 70 with acute or convalescent COVID-19. The sample comprised peripheral blood. CDR3 nucleotides: TGTGCCAGCACCTTAGGTGAGATGAACACTGAAGCTTTCTTT. It translates to CASTLGEMNTEAFF.